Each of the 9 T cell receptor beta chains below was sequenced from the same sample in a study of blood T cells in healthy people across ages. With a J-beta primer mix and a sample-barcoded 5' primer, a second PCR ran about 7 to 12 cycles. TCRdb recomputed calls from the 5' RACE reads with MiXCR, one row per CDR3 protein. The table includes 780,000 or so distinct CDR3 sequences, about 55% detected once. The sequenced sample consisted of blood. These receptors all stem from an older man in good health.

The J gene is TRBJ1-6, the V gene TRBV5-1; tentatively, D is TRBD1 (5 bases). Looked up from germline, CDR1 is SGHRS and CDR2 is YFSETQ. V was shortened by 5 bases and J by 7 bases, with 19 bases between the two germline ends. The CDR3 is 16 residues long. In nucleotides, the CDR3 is TGCGCCAGCAGTGATGACAGAGGGCAAAGAAATTCACCCCTCCACTTT. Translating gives CASSDDRGQRNSPLHF.

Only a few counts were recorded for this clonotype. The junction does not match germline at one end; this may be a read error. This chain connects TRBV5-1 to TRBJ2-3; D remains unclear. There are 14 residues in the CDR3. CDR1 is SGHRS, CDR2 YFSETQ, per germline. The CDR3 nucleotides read TGTGCCAGCAGCTTAGTTGGGGTCACAGATACGCAGTATTTT. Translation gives CASSLVGVTDTQYF.

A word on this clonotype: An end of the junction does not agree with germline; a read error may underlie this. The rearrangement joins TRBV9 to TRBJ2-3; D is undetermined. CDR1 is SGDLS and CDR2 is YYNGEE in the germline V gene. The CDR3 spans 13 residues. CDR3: CASSDPRTNTQYF. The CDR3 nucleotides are TGTGCCAGCAGCGATCCCCGCACAAATACGCAGTATTTT.

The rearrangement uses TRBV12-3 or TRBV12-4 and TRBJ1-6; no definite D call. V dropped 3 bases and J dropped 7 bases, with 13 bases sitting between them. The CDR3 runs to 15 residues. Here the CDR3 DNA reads TGTGCCAGCAGTTTCCCTGCGGAAAACAATTCACCCCTCCACTTT. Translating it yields CASSFPAENNSPLHF.

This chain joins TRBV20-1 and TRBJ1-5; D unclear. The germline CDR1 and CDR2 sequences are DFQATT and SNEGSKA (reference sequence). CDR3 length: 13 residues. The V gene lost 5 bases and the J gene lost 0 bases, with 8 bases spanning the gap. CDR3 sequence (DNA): TGCAGTGCTCTAAGAGATAGCAATCAGCCCCAGCATTTT. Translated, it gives CSALRDSNQPQHF.

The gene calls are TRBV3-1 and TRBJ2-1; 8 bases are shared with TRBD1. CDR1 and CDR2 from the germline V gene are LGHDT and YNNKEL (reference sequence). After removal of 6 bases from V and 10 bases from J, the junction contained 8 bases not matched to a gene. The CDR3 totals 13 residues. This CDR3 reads CASRPTGVCEQFF. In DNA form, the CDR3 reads TGTGCCAGCAGACCGACAGGGGTATGCGAGCAGTTCTTC.

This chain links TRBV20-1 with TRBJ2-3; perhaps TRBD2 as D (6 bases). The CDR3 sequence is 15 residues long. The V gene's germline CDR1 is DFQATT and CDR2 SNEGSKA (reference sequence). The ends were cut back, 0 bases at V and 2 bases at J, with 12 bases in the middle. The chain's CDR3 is CSARDSRDSTDTQYF. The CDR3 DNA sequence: TGCAGTGCTAGAGATTCCCGGGACTCCACAGATACGCAGTATTTT.

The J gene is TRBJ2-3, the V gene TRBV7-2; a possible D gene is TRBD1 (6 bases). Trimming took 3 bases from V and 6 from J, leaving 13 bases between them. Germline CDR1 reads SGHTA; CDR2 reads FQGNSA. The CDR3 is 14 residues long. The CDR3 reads CASSFTRTADTQYF. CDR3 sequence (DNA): TGTGCCAGCAGCTTTACTAGGACAGCCGATACGCAGTATTTT. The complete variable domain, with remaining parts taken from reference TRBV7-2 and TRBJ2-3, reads GAGVSQSPSNKVTEKGKDVELRCDPISGHTALYWYRQSLGQGLEFLIYFQGNSAPDKSGLPSDRFSAERTGGSVSTLTIQRTQQEDSAVYLCASSFTRTADTQYFGPGTRLTVL.

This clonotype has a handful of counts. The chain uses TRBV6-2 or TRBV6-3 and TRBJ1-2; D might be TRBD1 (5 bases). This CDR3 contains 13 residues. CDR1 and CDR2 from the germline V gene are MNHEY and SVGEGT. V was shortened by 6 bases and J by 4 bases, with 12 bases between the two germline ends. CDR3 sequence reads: CASSPLGGYGYTF. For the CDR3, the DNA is TGTGCCAGCAGCCCCTTGGGGGGCTATGGCTACACCTTC.